Presented here are 25 T cell receptor beta chains from one specimen sequenced in a study of CD8 T cells in ankylosing spondylitis. TCRdb re-analysed the 5' RACE reads in MiXCR, keeping a single row per CDR3 protein. The table records 200,000 to 250,000 distinct CDR3 sequences, over 9.5% of them present only once. Material: blood, either unsorted or a sorted T cell fraction (not recorded which). These receptors were collected from a male donor with ankylosing spondylitis or in good health (not recorded which).

This clonotype was detected only a few times. The chain employs TRBV12-3 or TRBV12-4 and TRBJ2-5; D may be TRBD1 (6 bases). Trimming cost V 7 bases and J 4 bases, with 10 bases left between them. The CDR3 spans 12 residues. The CDR3, as DNA: TGTGCCAGCACCTTGGGGGCAGAGACCCAGTACTTC. Its protein product is CASTLGAETQYF.

The V and J genes are TRBV6-1 and TRBJ1-2; D possibly corresponds to TRBD1 (5 bases). There are 14 residues in the CDR3. Germline V gene lookup returns CDR1 MNHNS and CDR2 SASEGT. Between the trimmed V and J ends, which lost 4 bases and 2 bases, there was a span of 11 bases. CDR3: CASSVDDRNYGYTF. Written as DNA, the CDR3 is TGTGCCAGCAGTGTAGACGACAGAAACTATGGCTACACCTTC.

Ten or more counts support this clonotype. The chain links TRBV7-2 to TRBJ2-2, with TRBD2 as a possible D gene (7 bases). Germline V lookup: CDR1 SGHTA, CDR2 FQGNSA. V was pared by 4 bases and J by 0 bases, with 15 bases between. The CDR3 is 17 residues long. In DNA, the CDR3 is TGTGCCAGCAGCTCCCCGCGCGGGGGCTCGAACACCGGGGAGCTGTTTTTT. Its protein is CASSSPRGGSNTGELFF.

Regarding this clonotype: Possible read error: a much larger clone is one base away. This rearrangement joins TRBV27 to TRBJ2-1; D possibly corresponds to TRBD1 (8 bases). This CDR3 comprises 14 residues. V lost 8 bases to trimming and J lost 9 bases, with 20 bases between them. Germline loops: CDR1 MNHEY, CDR2 SMNVEV (reference sequence). CDR3: CASPQGGALGEQFF. In DNA form, the CDR3 reads TGTGCCAGCCCACAGGGGGGGGCCTTGGGTGAGCAGTTCTTC.

This clonotype was counted at least ten times. The V call is TRBV12-3 or TRBV12-4, the J call TRBJ1-1; no clear D gene. The V end lost 7 bases, the J end lost 10 bases, and 19 bases lay between the germline ends. This CDR3 contains 13 residues. In DNA form, the CDR3 reads TGTGCCAGCACCTCCGGGGAGACAAAGCGAGCTTTCTTT. This encodes CASTSGETKRAFF.

This clonotype appeared once. A much more abundant neighbour one base away suggests this may be a read error. The rearrangement joins TRBV10-3 to TRBJ2-1; 7 bases line up with TRBD1. CDR3 size: 15 residues. Germline lookup yields CDR1 ENHRY and CDR2 SYGVKD. The CDR3 DNA is TGTGCCATCAGCACCGGGACAGCATCCTACAATGGGCAGTTCTTC. It yields the protein CAISTGTASYNGQFF.

There are many counts of this clonotype. The rearrangement links TRBV27 to TRBJ2-7; D not certain. This CDR3 is built from 13 residues. Germline CDR1 reads MNHEY; CDR2 reads SMNVEV (reference sequence). With 5 bases removed from V and 0 bases from J, the gap between germline ends came to 8 bases. CDR3 loop: CASSLGLSYEQYF. The DNA for the CDR3 is TGTGCCAGCAGTCTGGGCCTCTCCTACGAGCAGTACTTC.

Many counts were recorded for this clonotype. The chain has TRBV5-6 and TRBJ2-7; 7 positions agree with TRBD1. V lost 3 bases, J lost 2 bases, and 5 bases stayed unmatched. The CDR3 has 14 residues. Germline CDR1 is SGHDT and CDR2 is YYEEEE. The DNA of the CDR3 is TGTGCCAGCAGCTGGACAGGTTTGCCCTACGAGCAGTACTTC. Amino acids: CASSWTGLPYEQYF. The full variable domain, with the rest looked up from reference TRBV5-6 and TRBJ2-7, is DAGVTQSPTHLIKTRGQQVTLRCSPKSGHDTVSWYQQALGQGPQFIFQYYEEEERQRGNFPDRFSGHQFPNYSSELNVNALLLGDSALYLCASSWTGLPYEQYFGPGTRLTVT.

This clonotype was found many times. The V gene is TRBV12-3 or TRBV12-4, the J gene TRBJ2-7, with TRBD2 as a possible D gene (7 bases). V lost 3 bases and J lost 9, with 21 bases in between. The CDR3 consists of 15 residues. The CDR3 here is CASSFRGALVSLQYF. The CDR3 DNA reads TGTGCCAGCAGTTTCCGGGGGGCATTAGTTTCGTTGCAGTACTTC.

This clonotype has a count of ten or more. V and J are TRBV7-2 and TRBJ1-1, with a weak D call TRBD1 (6 bases). The CDR3 spans 16 residues. Trimming removed 7 bases at V and 1 base at J, with 19 bases between. CDR1 and CDR2 from the germline V gene are SGHTA and FQGNSA. The CDR3 spells CASTLISPQGNTEAFF. The DNA of the CDR3 is TGTGCCAGCACTCTAATCTCCCCACAGGGGAACACTGAAGCTTTCTTT.

The chain recombines TRBV7-3 with TRBJ2-7, with 9 bases aligning to TRBD1. The CDR3 contains 15 residues. V lost 5 bases, J lost 6 bases, and 11 bases stayed unmatched. Germline V lookup: CDR1 SGHTA, CDR2 FQGTGA. CDR3 residues: CASSPQGTGSVEQYF. The CDR3 nucleotides read TGTGCCAGCAGCCCCCAGGGGACAGGGTCCGTCGAGCAGTACTTC. Full variable domain (missing parts from reference TRBV7-3 and TRBJ2-7): GAGVSQTPSNKVTEKGKYVELRCDPISGHTALYWYRQSLGQGPEFLIYFQGTGAADDSGLPNDRFFAVRPEGSVSTLKIQRTERGDSAVYLCASSPQGTGSVEQYFGPGTRLTVT.

This clonotype was counted many times. CDR3 nucleotides: TGTGCCAGCAGCTTAGCTGCGGGACCCCAGGAGACCCAGTACTTC. It specifies CASSLAAGPQETQYF. V and J are TRBV11-2 and TRBJ2-5, with a possible D match to TRBD2 (6 bases). V was shortened by 1 base and J by 5 bases, with 14 bases between the two germline ends. The germline gives CDR1 SGHAT, CDR2 FQNNGV. The CDR3 length is 15 residues.

This clonotype has just a few counts. This sequence joins TRBV24-1 and TRBJ2-1; 8 bases map to TRBD1. CDR1 and CDR2 from the germline V gene are KGHDR and SFDVKD. V was clipped by 4 bases and J by 1 base; unmatched bases: 8. The CDR3 length is 17 residues. The CDR3, as DNA: TGTGCCACCAGTGAAGCTGGGACAGGCCTATCCTACAATGAGCAGTTCTTC. Its translation is CATSEAGTGLSYNEQFF.

In regard to this clonotype: Given a much more abundant clone one base away, this may be a read error. CDR3 bases: TGTGCCATCAGTGGCGGGGGAGTCACAGATACGCAGTATTTT. Translation gives CAISGGGVTDTQYF. This chain uses TRBV10-3 with TRBJ2-3; 7 nucleotides match TRBD2. The CDR3 spans 14 residues. Losses at the gene ends were 4 bases for V and 2 bases for J; bases not matched to a gene: 3. The germline V gene encodes CDR1 ENHRY and CDR2 SYGVKD.

This chain uses TRBV28 with TRBJ2-1, with TRBD2 matching over 12 bases. V lost 6 bases to trimming and J lost 8 bases; unmatched junction nucleotides: 17. Looked up from germline, CDR1 is MDHEN and CDR2 is SYDVKM. The CDR3 is 18 residues long. CDR3 region: CASSPRLAGGPRIDEQFF. CDR3 coding DNA: TGTGCCAGCAGCCCCCGGCTAGCGGGGGGGCCAAGGATCGATGAGCAGTTCTTC. Full variable domain (missing parts from reference TRBV28 and TRBJ2-1): DVKVTQSSRYLVKRTGEKVFLECVQDMDHENMFWYRQDPGLGLRLIYFSYDVKMKEKGDIPEGYSVSREKKERFSLILESASTNQTSMYLCASSPRLAGGPRIDEQFFGPGTRLTVL.

Remarks on this clonotype: One end of the junction is discordant with germline, which a read error may explain. The V and J genes are TRBV7-7 and TRBJ2-2; TRBD2 agrees at 13 bases. CDR3 length equals 16 residues. Germline V lookup: CDR1 SSHAT, CDR2 FNYEAQ (reference sequence). DNA for the CDR3: TGTGCTAGCAGCTTAACTAGCGGGGGGGCCACCGGGGAGCTGTTTTTT. As protein: CASSLTSGGATGELFF.

In this sample, this clonotype turned up a few times. This chain connects TRBV12-3 or TRBV12-4 to TRBJ1-1; D is ambiguous. The V and J ends lost 5 bases and 2 bases respectively, with 12 bases between them. The CDR3 has 14 residues. For the CDR3, the DNA is TGTGCCAGCAGTCCTTTTGAGGGCAACACTGAAGCTTTCTTT. Protein product: CASSPFEGNTEAFF.

This clonotype was counted many times. V is TRBV12-3 or TRBV12-4 and J is TRBJ2-7; 10 bases match TRBD1. The CDR3 has 14 residues. With V trimmed by 6 bases and J by 3 bases, 5 bases remained unmatched. CDR3 DNA sequence: TGTGCCAGCAGACCGACAGGGGGCCTCTACGAGCAGTACTTC. This encodes CASRPTGGLYEQYF.

This clonotype was detected ten times or more. The rearrangement links TRBV5-8 to TRBJ1-1, with 10 bases that match TRBD1. Trimming removed 4 bases from V and 3 bases from J; junction bases left unmatched: 6. CDR3 length: 15 residues. Germline V gene data show CDR1 as SGHTS and CDR2 as YDEGEE. CDR3 amino acids: CASSPWTGGDTEAFF. CDR3 nucleotides: TGTGCCAGCAGCCCCTGGACAGGGGGGGACACTGAAGCTTTCTTT. Variable domain in full (rest from reference TRBV5-8 and TRBJ1-1): EAGVTQSPTHLIKTRGQQATLRCSPISGHTSVYWYQQALGLGLQFLLWYDEGEERNRGNFPPRFSGRQFPNYSSELNVNALELEDSALYLCASSPWTGGDTEAFFGQGTRLTVV.

Comment on this clonotype: With a much larger clone just one base away, this may be a read error. CDR3 sequence reads: CASTLDREQFF. The CDR3 region has the DNA TGTGCCAGCACTTTGGATAGGGAGCAGTTCTTC. This chain links TRBV12-3 or TRBV12-4 with TRBJ2-1, with D unclear. The CDR3 is 11 amino acids. Trimming removed 7 bases at V and 10 bases at J, with 11 bases between.

The V gene is TRBV7-9, the J gene TRBJ1-6, with TRBD1 matching over 9 bases. Germline V gene lookup returns CDR1 SEHNR and CDR2 FQNEAQ (reference sequence). The CDR3 covers 15 residues. V was pared by 1 base and J by 7 bases, with 2 bases of the junction left unmatched. DNA for the CDR3: TGTGCCAGCAGCTTAGGGGGGACAGGGAATTCACCCCTCCACTTT. Protein product: CASSLGGTGNSPLHF.

The chain carries TRBV12-3 or TRBV12-4 and TRBJ2-3; tentatively, D is TRBD1 or TRBD2 (5 bases each). The CDR3 loop spans 13 amino acids. V was clipped by 5 bases and J by 6 bases, with 12 bases between them. CDR3 sequence (DNA): TGTGCCAGCAGTATCGGGGCCAAGGATACGCAGTATTTT. Translating gives CASSIGAKDTQYF.

The sample holds many counts of this clonotype. The chain combines TRBV20-1 with TRBJ2-3, with 9 bases aligning to TRBD2. With 6 bases clipped from V and 5 bases from J, the junction kept 12 bases outside the gene matches. The CDR3 is made up of 15 amino acids. The V gene's germline CDR1 is DFQATT and CDR2 SNEGSKA (reference sequence). DNA for the CDR3: TGCAGTGCCCGAGCGGCTAGCGGGGTTCAAGATACGCAGTATTTT. It codes for CSARAASGVQDTQYF.

This clonotype occurred many times. This sequence joins TRBV5-1 and TRBJ1-3; perhaps TRBD1 as D (6 bases). V lost 6 bases and J 2 bases, leaving 21 bases between the germline ends. Germline CDR1 SGHRS, CDR2 YFSETQ. The CDR3 totals 17 residues. The CDR3 protein is CASTPEGGPGTGNTIYF. The CDR3 DNA follows: TGCGCCAGCACTCCGGAGGGGGGGCCCGGGACTGGAAACACCATATATTTT.

This clonotype has ten or more counts. CDR3 DNA: TGTGCCAGCAGCTTAGTAGGGGGCGGGGGGGCTAATGAGCAGTTCTTC. It translates to CASSLVGGGGANEQFF. The rearrangement links TRBV7-2 to TRBJ2-1, with 9 bases matching TRBD2. The V gene's germline CDR1 is SGHTA and CDR2 FQGNSA. The CDR3 is 16 amino acids. The J segment lost 7 bases and the V segment lost 1 base, leaving 8 bases of the junction unmatched.